Following are 23 T cell receptor beta chains from one sample sequenced in a study of a mutant IDH1 vaccine in newly diagnosed glioma. Time point specified: week 11, during vaccination. Doses of 300 ug of mutant IDH1 20-mer peptide were given with topical imiquimod. These receptors' antigens are unknown. The protocol was immunoSEQ multiplex PCR, while the TCRdb copy is restricted to in-frame clones and leaves out a portion. The data show about 130,000 clones, with over 75% seen just once and under 7% held by the top ten. This specimen was PBMCs, taken from a glioma patient whose treatment included an IDH1 peptide vaccine. These receptors were obtained from a man aged 35-49 years with glioma.

J is TRBJ1-1 and V is TRBV11-2, with no clear D. Between the trimmed V and J ends, which lost 5 bases and 11 bases, there was a span of 18 bases. Germline assignment: CDR1 SGHAT and CDR2 FQNNGV. The CDR3 consists of 13 residues. For the CDR3, the DNA is TGTGCCAGCAGCCCAGACCCGGGGAGCAAGGCTTTCTTT. This gives the protein CASSPDPGSKAFF.

This chain joins TRBV5-4 and TRBJ2-2; D gene unclear. Trimming shortened V by 0 bases and J by 6 bases, and 15 bases separated the two germline ends. The CDR3 totals 16 residues. The germline V gene has CDR1 SGHNT and CDR2 YYREEE (reference sequence). In DNA form, the CDR3 reads TGTGCCAGCAGCTTGGAGATGGGGTTCGGGTCCGGGGAGCTGTTTTTT. Translation: CASSLEMGFGSGELFF. Based on the CDR3 plus reference TRBV5-4 and TRBJ2-2, the full variable domain is ETGVTQSPTHLIKTRGQQVTLRCSSQSGHNTVSWYQQALGQGPQFIFQYYREEENGRGNFPPRFSGLQFPNYSSELNVNALELDDSALYLCASSLEMGFGSGELFFGEGSRLTVL.

This rearrangement joins TRBV28 to TRBJ1-1; D unclear. The CDR3 loop spans 10 amino acids. Germline assignment: CDR1 MDHEN and CDR2 SYDVKM. The V gene lost 4 bases and the J gene lost 3 bases, with 0 bases spanning the gap. The CDR3 loop reads CASSYTEAFF. The CDR3 bases are TGTGCCAGCAGTTACACTGAAGCTTTCTTT.

The V call is TRBV30, the J call TRBJ1-4; 7 nucleotides match TRBD1. V lost 5 bases, J lost 5 bases, and 14 bases stayed unmatched. CDR3 length: 16 amino acids. The germline V gene encodes CDR1 GTSNPN and CDR2 SVGIG (reference sequence). Here the CDR3 reads CAWSRGRVGGNEKLFF. The DNA for the CDR3 is TGTGCCTGGTCTAGGGGGCGCGTTGGGGGAAATGAAAAACTGTTTTTT.

The V gene is TRBV7-9, the J gene TRBJ2-3; TRBD2 matches at 10 bases. The CDR3 loop spans 15 amino acids. Germline loops: CDR1 SEHNR, CDR2 FQNEAQ (reference sequence). Unmatched junction bases numbered 3, after V lost 5 bases and J lost 1 base. The CDR3 nucleotides read TGTGCCAGCAGCCGGACTAGCGGTGGCACAGATACGCAGTATTTT. Translated, it gives CASSRTSGGTDTQYF.

Only a few counts were recorded for this clone. The rearrangement joins TRBV10-3 to TRBJ1-6, with a tentative D call TRBD1 (6 bases). Germline CDR1 and CDR2: ENHRY and SYGVKD. This CDR3 region has 15 residues. Between the trimmed V and J ends, which lost 2 bases and 6 bases, there was a span of 11 bases. CDR3 sequence (DNA): TGTGCCATCAGTGAGGCAGGGGTTCCTAATTCACCCCTCCACTTT. Translated, it gives CAISEAGVPNSPLHF.

V usage is TRBV10-3 and J usage is TRBJ2-7; tentatively, D is TRBD1 (6 bases). The V and J ends lost 4 bases and 3 bases respectively, with 10 bases between them. The CDR3 totals 13 residues. CDR1 ENHRY and CDR2 SYGVKD come from the germline V gene. This CDR3 is CAISGGGDYEQYF. The CDR3 bases are TGTGCCATCAGTGGAGGGGGTGACTACGAGCAGTACTTC.

The chain recombines TRBV10-3 with TRBJ1-2, with 10 bases that match TRBD1. V dropped 10 bases and J dropped 4; count of bases not matched to a gene: 12. The CDR3 has 15 residues. The V gene's germline CDR1 is ENHRY and CDR2 SYGVKD. The CDR3 sequence is CASSWGQGSPYGYTF. CDR3 coding DNA: TGTGCCAGCAGCTGGGGACAGGGGAGTCCCTATGGCTACACCTTC.

Only one count was recorded for this clone. This chain links TRBV5-5 with TRBJ2-5, with 7 bases identical to TRBD2. The CDR3 consists of 16 residues. With 0 bases clipped from V and 4 bases from J, the junction kept 9 bases outside the gene matches. The germline gives CDR1 SGHKS, CDR2 YYEKEE (reference sequence). The chain's CDR3 is CASSLGTPGGGETQYF. CDR3 in DNA: TGTGCCAGCAGCTTGGGCACCCCGGGGGGTGGAGAGACCCAGTACTTC.

The V and J genes are TRBV5-8 and TRBJ1-2, with D perhaps TRBD1 (5 bases). V was shortened by 4 bases and J by 6 bases, with 13 bases between the two germline ends. The CDR3 runs 13 residues. Germline V lookup: CDR1 SGHTS, CDR2 YDEGEE. For the CDR3, the DNA is TGTGCCAGCAGCCCTGACAGTGAGGATGGCTACACCTTC. It codes for CASSPDSEDGYTF.

As to this clone: The junction departs from germline at one end; a sequencing error may be responsible. The genes are TRBV7-7 and TRBJ2-5; D might be TRBD2 (6 bases). Germline V gene data show CDR1 as SSHAT and CDR2 as FNYEAQ (reference sequence). The CDR3 length is 13 residues. For the CDR3, the DNA is TGTGCTAGCAGCTTAAGCCAGGAGGGAACCCAGTACTTC. The encoded protein is CASSLSQEGTQYF.

This clone was counted only a few times. V usage is TRBV5-6 and J usage is TRBJ1-1, with a weak D call TRBD1 (5 bases). Trimming removed 4 bases at V and 0 bases at J, with 13 bases between. The CDR3 runs 15 residues. CDR1 is SGHDT and CDR2 is YYEEEE in the germline V gene. DNA for the CDR3: TGTGCCAGCAGCGCCTTAGGGACGGTGAACACTGAAGCTTTCTTT. Protein product: CASSALGTVNTEAFF.

This chain links TRBV19 with TRBJ2-5; possible D gene TRBD1, 6 bases. V was pared by 2 bases and J by 4 bases, with 11 bases between. Germline loops: CDR1 LNHDA, CDR2 SQIVND (reference sequence). The CDR3 runs to 14 residues. Here the CDR3 reads CASSITGMGETQYF. In nucleotides, the CDR3 is TGTGCCAGTAGTATAACAGGGATGGGAGAGACCCAGTACTTC.

This clone came up a few times. The J gene is TRBJ1-5, the V gene TRBV10-3; TRBD1 aligns across 9 bases. CDR1 is ENHRY and CDR2 is SYGVKD in the germline V gene. The ends lost 10 bases at V and 5 bases at J; junction bases unmatched: 9. CDR3 length equals 14 residues. This CDR3 reads CASSRGQGHQPQHF. CDR3 bases: TGTGCCAGCAGCAGGGGACAGGGACATCAGCCCCAGCATTTT.

This clone was counted a few times. V gene TRBV7-9 combines with J gene TRBJ1-5; D not certain. The CDR3 extends over 14 amino acids. The germline gives CDR1 SEHNR, CDR2 FQNEAQ (reference sequence). The V end was cut by 2 bases, the J end by 6 bases, with 11 bases between. CDR3 sequence (DNA): TGTGCCAGCAGCTTAAACGGGTTCGGTCAGCCCCAGCATTTT. Amino acids: CASSLNGFGQPQHF.

The V and J genes are TRBV5-1 and TRBJ2-7; TRBD2 agrees at 9 bases. Germline assignment: CDR1 SGHRS and CDR2 YFSETQ. The V gene end was trimmed by 2 bases and the J gene end by 0 bases; junction bases not matched to a gene: 12. The CDR3 is made up of 18 amino acids. The CDR3 DNA sequence: TGCGCCAGCAGCTTTGGCGGGCTAGCGGGAACGAGCTCCTACGAGCAGTACTTC. Translation gives CASSFGGLAGTSSYEQYF.

The DNA of the CDR3 is TGTGCCAGCAGCGCCGGACAGGGGAGGACTGAAGCTTTCTTT. It yields the protein CASSAGQGRTEAFF. V and J are TRBV5-4 and TRBJ1-1; 9 bases are shared with TRBD1. After removal of 4 bases from V and 5 bases from J, the junction contained 6 bases not matched to a gene. In germline, CDR1 is SGHNT, CDR2 YYREEE (reference sequence). CDR3 length equals 14 residues.

The chain recombines TRBV5-6 with TRBJ2-3; 7 bases align to TRBD2. The CDR3 loop spans 16 amino acids. Losses at the gene ends were 5 bases for V and 1 base for J; bases not matched to a gene: 10. Per the germline V gene, CDR1 is SGHDT and CDR2 is YYEEEE. The DNA for the CDR3 is TGTGCCAGCAGTAAGGAGGTCGCGGGGGGCACAGATACGCAGTATTTT. This codes for CASSKEVAGGTDTQYF.

This chain links TRBV6-5 with TRBJ2-2, with D perhaps matching TRBD2 (6 bases). Germline CDR1 is MNHEY and CDR2 is SVGAGI. Trimming took off 2 bases at V and 3 bases at J, with 10 bases between the two ends. The CDR3 extends over 15 amino acids. The CDR3 bases are TGTGCCAGCAGTTACCGCGGGATACACACCGGGGAGCTGTTTTTT. Translated: CASSYRGIHTGELFF.

The rearrangement joins TRBV6-5 to TRBJ2-7, with a tentative D call TRBD1 (6 bases). CDR1 and CDR2 (germline): MNHEY, SVGAGI. The germline V and J ends were trimmed by 7 bases and 2 bases, with 15 bases remaining between them. There are 14 residues in the CDR3. CDR3 in DNA: TGTGCCAGCACTTTGGTCCAGGGGACCTACGAGCAGTACTTC. This encodes CASTLVQGTYEQYF.

This clone has only a few counts. V and J are TRBV10-2 and TRBJ2-1, with D maybe TRBD2 (6 bases). The CDR3 is 14 amino acids. V was clipped by 3 bases and J by 9 bases, with 15 bases between them. From germline, CDR1 is WSHSY and CDR2 SAAADI. The CDR3 DNA follows: TGCGCCAGCAGTGACCCAGGCGTCGGGGGTGAGCAGTTCTTC. Translating it yields CASSDPGVGGEQFF.

The genes are TRBV19 and TRBJ2-7; 7 nucleotides agree with TRBD1. Germline CDR1 and CDR2: LNHDA and SQIVND (reference sequence). The junction had 8 bases not matched to a gene; V was cut back by 1 base and J by 2 bases. This CDR3 spans 16 amino acids. The CDR3 bases are TGTGCCAGTAGTATAGGCCGGGACAGAATGACCTACGAGCAGTACTTC. Protein: CASSIGRDRMTYEQYF.

The table lists this clone with a few counts. The rearrangement uses TRBV7-6 and TRBJ2-2; D remains ambiguous. The V end was cut by 6 bases, the J end by 4 bases, with 12 bases between. CDR3 length: 14 amino acids. From germline, CDR1 is SGHVS and CDR2 FNYEAQ. CDR3 in DNA: TGTGCCAGCAGTCGTCTACAGTCCACCGGGGAGCTGTTTTTT. Amino acid sequence: CASSRLQSTGELFF.